Listed below are T cell receptor beta chains from one sample, sequenced in a study of cytomegalovirus exposure and HLA in healthy donors. Profiling relied on immunoSEQ multiplex PCR, and the TCRdb table lists in-frame clones only, not all of them. The profile shows around 170,000 clones, about four fifths of them singletons. The sample consisted of PBMCs. The receptors stem from a man aged 35 to 55 in good health and CMV-seronegative. Both conserved end residues are part of each CDR3. Fields, in order: V gene, D gene, clone size, J gene, CDR3 DNA, CDR3 protein. A D gene is named only where the DNA matches it firmly. Size tells how often a clone was seen (once, few, many) or the class of an expanded clone, and some rows leave it out.

TRBV5-1	NA	NA	TRBJ1-4	TGCGCCAGCAGCTTGGGAGGGGGGGCCGGTGAAAAACTGTTTTTT	CASSLGGGAGEKLFF
TRBV5-1	NA	NA	TRBJ1-1	TGCGCCAGCAGCTTGCGGGGACTCTCCGGGGCTTTCTTT	CASSLRGLSGAFF
TRBV10-2	TRBD1	NA	TRBJ2-6	TGCGCCAGCCTTGGGACAGGGGGCTCCCCCGGGCCCTACTCTGGGGCCAACGTCCTGACTTTC	CASLGTGGSPGPYSGANVLTF
TRBV29-1	TRBD2	NA	TRBJ2-3	TGCAGCGTTGTTAGGGCTAGCGGGGGGACAGATACGCAGTATTTT	CSVVRASGGTDTQYF
TRBV7-2	NA	NA	TRBJ1-2	TGTGCCAGCAGCACCGACAGTAACTATGGCTACACCTTC	CASSTDSNYGYTF
TRBV7-9	NA	NA	TRBJ2-2	TGTGCCAGCAGCTTGTATAGCGGTAGGGAGTCCGGGGAGCTGTTTTTT	CASSLYSGRESGELFF
TRBV7-6	TRBD1	once	TRBJ1-3	TGTGCCAGCAGCTTAAAGGGGCGCGGGACAGGGCCTGGAAACACCATATATTTT	CASSLKGRGTGPGNTIYF
TRBV7-2	TRBD2	NA	TRBJ2-1	TGTGCCAGCAGCTTAGTTGGGGGAGGGAAGTTCTTC	CASSLVGGGKFF
TRBV4-1	NA	NA	TRBJ2-1	TGCGCCAGCAGCCAGACTAGTCCCCATGAGCAGTTCTTC	CASSQTSPHEQFF
TRBV29-1	NA	once	TRBJ2-1	TGCAGCCTGACGGGCTCCTACAATGAGCAGTTCTTC	CSLTGSYNEQFF
TRBV7-2	TRBD1	NA	TRBJ1-1	TGTGCCAGCATCCGGACAGGGAACACTGAAGCTTTCTTT	CASIRTGNTEAFF
TRBV4-1	NA	NA	TRBJ2-1	TGCGCCAGCAGCCAAGATGAGGACTCCTCCTACAATGAGCAGTTCTTC	CASSQDEDSSYNEQFF
TRBV5-8	NA	once	TRBJ2-5	TGTGCCAGCAGCCTGGGAGATAAGAGCGAGACCCGGTACTTC	CASSLGDKSETRYF
TRBV30	NA	once	TRBJ2-1	TGTGCCTGGAGTCCCCCCCGCGCGGGGTACAATGAGCAGTTCTTC	CAWSPPRAGYNEQFF
TRBV4-1	TRBD1	NA	TRBJ1-2	TGCGCCAGCAGCCAAGATTTGAACAGGGGGACCTATGGCTACACCTTC	CASSQDLNRGTYGYTF
TRBV10-3	TRBD1	NA	TRBJ1-3	TGTGCCACAGGGGGCGGATCTGCTGGAAACACCATATATTTT	CATGGGSAGNTIYF
TRBV19	NA	once	TRBJ1-4	TGTGCCAGTATGGACAGAAGGGGCTCTAGTGAAAAACTGTTTTTT	CASMDRRGSSEKLFF
TRBV11-2	TRBD2	NA	TRBJ2-7	TGTGCCAGCAGCACGAGCGGGGGTAGCGGCTACGAGCAGTACTTC	CASSTSGGSGYEQYF
TRBV7-7	TRBD2	NA	TRBJ2-5	TGTGCTAGCAGCTCCGGGACTAGAGTCGAGACCCAGTACTTC	CASSSGTRVETQYF
TRBV5-4	NA	NA	TRBJ2-2	TGTGCCAGCAGCTTCGGGCGGGGCGGGGAGCTGTTTTTT	CASSFGRGGELFF
TRBV5-6	TRBD1	NA	TRBJ1-1	TGTGCCAGCAGCTTTAGGACAGGGTGGGACACTGAAGCTTTCTTT	CASSFRTGWDTEAFF
TRBV28	NA	NA	TRBJ2-7	TGTGCCAGCAGCGGAGGGACGAGCTCCTACGAGCAGTACTTC	CASSGGTSSYEQYF
TRBV27	TRBD1	NA	TRBJ2-7	TGTGCCAGCAGAACAGGGGCAAGTAACGAGCAGTACTTC	CASRTGASNEQYF
TRBV27	NA	few	TRBJ2-6	TGTGCCAGCAGTTTCAAGGATCGGGGTTTCTCTGGGGCCAACGTCCTGACTTTC	CASSFKDRGFSGANVLTF
TRBV7-7	TRBD1	NA	TRBJ1-3	TGTGCTAGCAGCTTAGGACAGGGGATTGGAAACACCATATATTTT	CASSLGQGIGNTIYF
TRBV5-1	TRBD2	NA	TRBJ2-1	TGCGCCAGCAGCTTCTTAGCGGGATCCTACAATGAGCAGTTCTTC	CASSFLAGSYNEQFF
TRBV27	NA	NA	TRBJ2-3	TGTGCCAGCAGGTATAACAGGGTTATCACAGATACGCAGTATTTT	CASRYNRVITDTQYF
TRBV5-1	TRBD2	once	TRBJ2-5	TGCGCCAGCAGCTTGGATGGCGGGAGGGCGGTTGAGACCCAGTACTTC	CASSLDGGRAVETQYF
TRBV6-5	TRBD1	NA	TRBJ1-1	TGTGCCAGCAGTACACGACAGGGCAGAGACACTGAAGCTTTCTTT	CASSTRQGRDTEAFF
TRBV28	TRBD2	NA	TRBJ2-7	TGTGCCAGCGGTTCCCGGGGGGGGCGGGGGCCCCTGGAGCAGTACTTC	CASGSRGGRGPLEQYF